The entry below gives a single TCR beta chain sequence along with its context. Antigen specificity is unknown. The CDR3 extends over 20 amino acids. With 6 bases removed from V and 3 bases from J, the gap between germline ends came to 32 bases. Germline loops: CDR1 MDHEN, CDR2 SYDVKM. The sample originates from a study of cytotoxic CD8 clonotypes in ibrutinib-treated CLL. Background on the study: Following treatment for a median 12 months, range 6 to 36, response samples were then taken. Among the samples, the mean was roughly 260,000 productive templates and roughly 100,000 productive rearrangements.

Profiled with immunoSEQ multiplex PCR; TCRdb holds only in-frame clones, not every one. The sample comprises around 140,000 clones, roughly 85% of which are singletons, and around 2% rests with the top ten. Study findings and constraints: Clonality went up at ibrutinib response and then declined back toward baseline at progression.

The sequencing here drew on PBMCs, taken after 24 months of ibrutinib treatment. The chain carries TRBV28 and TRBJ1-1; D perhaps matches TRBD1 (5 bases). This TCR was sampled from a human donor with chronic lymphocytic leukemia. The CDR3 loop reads CASRALYGGGGNVWDTEAFF. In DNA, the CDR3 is TGTGCCAGCAGAGCCCTCTATGGCGGGGGGGGTAATGTCTGGGACACTGAAGCTTTCTTT.